These 20 T cell receptor beta chains share one sample of origin, sequenced in a study of radiation and T cells in renal cell carcinoma. Clones were sequenced by immunoSEQ multiplex PCR, and TCRdb holds only the in-frame ones, with some missing. The sample holds about 140,000 clones; roughly 80% are singletons and the top ten take approximately 20%. Noted time point: baseline pretreatment blood. Documented treatment: 15 Gy SBRT to primary tumor, nephrectomy 4 weeks later. Sequenced material: blood, taken from a patient whose treatment included radiotherapy and nephrectomy. These receptors were obtained from a woman in her forties or fifties with renal cell carcinoma.

The rearrangement links TRBV9 to TRBJ2-2, with 7 bases aligning to TRBD2. The V gene end was trimmed by 6 bases and the J gene end by 6 bases; junction bases not matched to a gene: 8. Germline loops: CDR1 SGDLS, CDR2 YYNGEE. This CDR3 has 14 amino acids. Here the CDR3 reads CASTFAGDPGELFF. For the CDR3, the DNA is TGTGCCAGCACATTTGCGGGAGATCCCGGGGAGCTGTTTTTT.

The rearrangement uses TRBV29-1 and TRBJ2-7, with 8 bases that match TRBD1. V trimming: 6 bases; J trimming: 3 bases; junction bases outside the gene matches: 4. Germline V gives CDR1 SQVTM, CDR2 ANQGSEA. This CDR3 has 12 amino acids. The CDR3 loop reads CSVPGQVYEQYF. For the CDR3, the DNA is TGCAGCGTCCCGGGACAGGTCTACGAGCAGTACTTC.

The chain combines TRBV19 with TRBJ2-2; TRBD1 matches 10 bases. The CDR3 runs 16 residues. V shed 6 bases and J 5 bases; nucleotides not matched to a gene: 9. Germline CDR1 and CDR2: LNHDA and SQIVND (reference sequence). CDR3 coding DNA: TGTGCCAGTAGCGAGGGAGGGACAGGGGAGACCGGGGAGCTGTTTTTT. Amino acid sequence: CASSEGGTGETGELFF. The variable domain in full, completed from reference TRBV19 and TRBJ2-2, reads DGGITQSPKYLFRKEGQNVTLSCEQNLNHDAMYWYRQDPGQGLRLIYYSQIVNDFQKGDIAEGYSVSREKKESFPLTVTSAQKNPTAFYLCASSEGGTGETGELFFGEGSRLTVL.

CDR3 sequence (DNA): TGTGCCAGCAGTGAAGCGCCGGGACAGAACTACGAGCAGTACTTC. Protein product: CASSEAPGQNYEQYF. V and J are TRBV6-1 and TRBJ2-7, with TRBD1 matching over 7 bases. This CDR3 is 15 amino acids long. The J segment lost 3 bases and the V segment lost 0 bases, leaving 5 bases of the junction unmatched. Germline CDR1 and CDR2: MNHNS and SASEGT.

The chain employs TRBV6-1 and TRBJ2-5; TRBD2 matches 10 bases. J lost 9 bases, V lost 3 bases, and 4 bases had no gene match. Looked up from germline, CDR1 is MNHNS and CDR2 is SASEGT. This CDR3 comprises 13 residues. The CDR3 sequence: CASSDQRGGAQYF. For the CDR3, the DNA is TGTGCCAGCAGTGACCAGCGGGGGGGCGCCCAGTACTTC.

The rearrangement links TRBV5-1 to TRBJ2-2, with D perhaps TRBD2 (7 bases). The V and J ends lost 2 bases and 2 bases respectively, with 16 bases between them. The CDR3 is 17 amino acids. Germline V gene lookup returns CDR1 SGHRS and CDR2 YFSETQ. As DNA, the CDR3 is TGCGCCAGCAGCTTTGGGGCCGGGGGGCGTAACACCGGGGAGCTGTTTTTT. Protein: CASSFGAGGRNTGELFF.

The chain employs TRBV19 and TRBJ1-2, with D possibly being TRBD1 (5 bases). CDR1 is LNHDA, CDR2 SQIVND, per germline (reference sequence). The CDR3 is 12 residues long. V was clipped by 9 bases and J by 4 bases, with 12 bases between them. The CDR3 DNA is TGTGCCAGCGAACAGGTCCCCTATGGCTACACCTTC. Its protein is CASEQVPYGYTF.

In this sample, this clone turned up a few times. The chain uses TRBV5-4 and TRBJ1-2; no clear D. Trimming cost V 0 bases and J 1 base, with 7 bases left between them. Germline CDR1 reads SGHNT; CDR2 reads YYREEE (reference sequence). The CDR3 has 14 residues. The DNA of the CDR3 is TGTGCCAGCAGCTTGGCAAGGGATAACTATGGCTACACCTTC. Protein: CASSLARDNYGYTF.

CDR3 residues: CARSPPAPNTDTQYF. CDR3 sequence (DNA): TGTGCCAGAAGCCCACCCGCGCCAAACACAGATACGCAGTATTTT. The chain carries TRBV5-3 and TRBJ2-3; no clear D gene. TRBV5-3 is an ORF, and what it does is uncertain. The ends were cut back, 4 bases at V and 2 bases at J, with 14 bases in the middle. The CDR3 extends over 15 amino acids.

The chain has TRBV4-1 and TRBJ2-1; tentatively, D is TRBD2 (6 bases). In germline, CDR1 is MGHRA, CDR2 YSYEKL. The V gene lost 4 bases and the J gene lost 0 bases, with 13 bases spanning the gap. The CDR3 length is 16 residues. The CDR3 region has the DNA TGCGCCAGCAGCCCCGGGGGAGAACTCTCCTACAATGAGCAGTTCTTC. Residues: CASSPGGELSYNEQFF.

V gene TRBV30 combines with J gene TRBJ1-1; possibly TRBD1 for D (5 bases). This CDR3 is built from 15 residues. The germline V gene encodes CDR1 GTSNPN and CDR2 SVGIG (reference sequence). Trimming removed 2 bases at V and 5 bases at J, with 18 bases between. The CDR3: CAWSKGARPTTEAFF. In DNA, the CDR3 is TGTGCCTGGAGTAAAGGGGCCCGTCCCACGACTGAAGCTTTCTTT.

The rearrangement links TRBV10-3 to TRBJ1-3; the D is unclear. V was clipped by 7 bases and J by 4 bases, with 11 bases between them. CDR1 and CDR2 from the germline V gene are ENHRY and SYGVKD. The CDR3 loop spans 13 amino acids. In DNA form, the CDR3 reads TGTGCCATCACCTCGGTAGAGGGAAACACCATATATTTT. It encodes CAITSVEGNTIYF.

The chain uses TRBV7-8 and TRBJ2-2; 11 positions agree with TRBD2. V lost 6 bases, J lost 1 base, and 1 base stayed unmatched. CDR1 and CDR2 (germline): SGHVS, FQNEAQ. There are 15 residues in the CDR3. The DNA of the CDR3 is TGTGCCAGCAGTCTAGCGGGAGGGAACACCGGGGAGCTGTTTTTT. The encoded protein is CASSLAGGNTGELFF.

In its sample, this clone was seen a few times. This chain links TRBV6-1 with TRBJ1-1; D perhaps matches TRBD1 (6 bases). The CDR3 is 16 residues long. The germline V gene encodes CDR1 MNHNS and CDR2 SASEGT. V was cut by 3 bases and J by 3 bases, with 17 bases left in between. CDR3 residues: CASSDLMRGGYTEAFF. CDR3 DNA sequence: TGTGCCAGCAGTGACTTAATGAGAGGGGGGTACACTGAAGCTTTCTTT.

The V and J genes are TRBV18 and TRBJ1-1; 7 bases are shared with TRBD1. The J segment lost 5 bases and the V segment lost 3 bases, leaving 9 bases of the junction unmatched. The CDR3 totals 15 residues. CDR1 and CDR2 from the germline V gene are KGHSH and LQKENI. The DNA for the CDR3 is TGTGCCAGCTCACCGCCAGGGGGTCTCTCGACTGAAGCTTTCTTT. It encodes CASSPPGGLSTEAFF.

This clone was seen only a few times. This rearrangement joins TRBV9 to TRBJ1-1; D perhaps matches TRBD1 (6 bases). V was shortened by 0 bases and J by 5 bases, with 11 bases between the two germline ends. In germline, CDR1 is SGDLS, CDR2 YYNGEE. The CDR3 loop spans 14 amino acids. DNA for the CDR3: TGTGCCAGCAGCGTAGACAGCACAGGGACTGAAGCTTTCTTT. This translates into CASSVDSTGTEAFF.

V and J are TRBV7-2 and TRBJ1-1, with 11 bases lining up with TRBD1. Per germline, CDR1 SGHTA and CDR2 FQGNSA. The CDR3 loop spans 16 amino acids. V was clipped by 5 bases and J by 2 bases; unmatched bases: 7. The DNA for the CDR3 is TGTGCCAGCAGCCTGGGACAGGGGGGGGCCAACACTGAAGCTTTCTTT. Translation: CASSLGQGGANTEAFF.

The V call is TRBV18, the J call TRBJ1-2, with D unclear. V gave up 2 bases and J gave up 3 bases, with 7 bases separating them. Germline loops: CDR1 KGHSH, CDR2 LQKENI. The CDR3 is 13 amino acids. The CDR3 protein is CASSPDQDYGYTF. The CDR3 region has the DNA TGTGCCAGCTCACCAGACCAAGACTATGGCTACACCTTC.

The chain carries TRBV5-6 and TRBJ1-4; tentative D call: TRBD1 (5 bases). The CDR3 is made up of 15 amino acids. Germline loops: CDR1 SGHDT, CDR2 YYEEEE. Between the trimmed V and J ends, which lost 0 bases and 5 bases, there was a span of 11 bases. CDR3 residues: CASSLEAGLNEKLFF. DNA for the CDR3: TGTGCCAGCAGCTTGGAGGCAGGGTTAAATGAAAAACTGTTTTTT.

The genes are TRBV7-9 and TRBJ2-7; D is ambiguous. Trimming stripped 7 bases from V and 2 bases from J, with 12 bases between. Germline-derived CDR1 and CDR2 are SEHNR and FQNEAQ (reference sequence). This CDR3 spans 13 amino acids. For the CDR3, the DNA is TGTGCCAGCACCCCACATACGGCCTACGAGCAGTACTTC. Protein sequence: CASTPHTAYEQYF.